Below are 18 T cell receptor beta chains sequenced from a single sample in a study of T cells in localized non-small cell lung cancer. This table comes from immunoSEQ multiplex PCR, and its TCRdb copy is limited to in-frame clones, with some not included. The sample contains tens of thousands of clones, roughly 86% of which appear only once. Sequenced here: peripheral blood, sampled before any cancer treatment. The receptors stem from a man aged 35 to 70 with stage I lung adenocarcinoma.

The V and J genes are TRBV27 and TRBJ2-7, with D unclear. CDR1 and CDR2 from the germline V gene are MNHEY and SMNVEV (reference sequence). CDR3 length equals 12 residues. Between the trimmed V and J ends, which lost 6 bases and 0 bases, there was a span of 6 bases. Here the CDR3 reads CASSLSSYEQYF. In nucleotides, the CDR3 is TGTGCCAGCAGCCTCAGCTCCTACGAGCAGTACTTC.

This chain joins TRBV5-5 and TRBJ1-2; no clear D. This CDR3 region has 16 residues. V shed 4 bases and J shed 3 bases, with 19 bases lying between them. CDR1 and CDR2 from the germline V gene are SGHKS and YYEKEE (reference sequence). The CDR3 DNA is TGTGCCAGCAGCCCGAGGGAGGGCAGGTCCTACTATGGCTACACCTTC. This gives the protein CASSPREGRSYYGYTF.

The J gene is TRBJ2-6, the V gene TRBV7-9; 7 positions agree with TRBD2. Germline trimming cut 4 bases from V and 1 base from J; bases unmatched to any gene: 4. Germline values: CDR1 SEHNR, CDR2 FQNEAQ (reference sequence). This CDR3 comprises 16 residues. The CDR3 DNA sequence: TGTGCCAGCAGCTACCCCGGGGGGTCTGGGGCCAACGTCCTGACTTTC. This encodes CASSYPGGSGANVLTF.

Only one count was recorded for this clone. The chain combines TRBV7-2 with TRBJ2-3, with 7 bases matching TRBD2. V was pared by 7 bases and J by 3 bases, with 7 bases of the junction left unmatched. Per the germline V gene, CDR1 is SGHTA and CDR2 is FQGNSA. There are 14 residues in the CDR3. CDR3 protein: CASKPAGVTDTQYF. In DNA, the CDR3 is TGTGCCAGCAAACCTGCGGGAGTGACAGATACGCAGTATTTT.

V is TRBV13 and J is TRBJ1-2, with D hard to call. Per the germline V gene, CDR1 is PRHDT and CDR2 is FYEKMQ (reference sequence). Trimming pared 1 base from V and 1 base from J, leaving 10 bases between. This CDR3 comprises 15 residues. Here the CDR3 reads CASSLDGRRNYGYTF. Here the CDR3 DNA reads TGTGCCAGCAGCTTAGACGGGCGCCGTAACTATGGCTACACCTTC.

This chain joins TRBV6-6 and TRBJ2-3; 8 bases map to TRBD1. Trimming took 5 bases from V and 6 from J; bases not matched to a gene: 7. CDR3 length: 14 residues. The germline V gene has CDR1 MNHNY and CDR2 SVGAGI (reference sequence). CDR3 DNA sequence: TGTGCCAGCAGTCTAGGACAGGGAAGGGATACGCAGTATTTT. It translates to CASSLGQGRDTQYF.

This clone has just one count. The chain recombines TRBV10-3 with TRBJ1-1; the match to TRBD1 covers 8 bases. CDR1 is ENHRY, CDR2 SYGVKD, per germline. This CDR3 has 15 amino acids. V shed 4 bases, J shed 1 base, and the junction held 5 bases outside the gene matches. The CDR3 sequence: CAISGPGTGNTEAFF. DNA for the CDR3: TGTGCCATCAGTGGCCCCGGGACAGGGAACACTGAAGCTTTCTTT.

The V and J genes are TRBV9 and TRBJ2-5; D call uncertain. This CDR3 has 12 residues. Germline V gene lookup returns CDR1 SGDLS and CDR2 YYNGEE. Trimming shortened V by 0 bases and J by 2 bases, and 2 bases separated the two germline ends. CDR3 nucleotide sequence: TGTGCCAGCAGCGTAGGGCAAGAGACCCAGTACTTC. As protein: CASSVGQETQYF.

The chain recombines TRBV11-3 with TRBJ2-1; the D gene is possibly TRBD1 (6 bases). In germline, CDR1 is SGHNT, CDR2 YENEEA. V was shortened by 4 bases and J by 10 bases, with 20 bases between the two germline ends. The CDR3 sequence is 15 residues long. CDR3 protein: CASSSRDTPAQEQFF. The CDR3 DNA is TGTGCCAGCAGCTCTCGGGACACGCCTGCCCAGGAGCAGTTCTTC.

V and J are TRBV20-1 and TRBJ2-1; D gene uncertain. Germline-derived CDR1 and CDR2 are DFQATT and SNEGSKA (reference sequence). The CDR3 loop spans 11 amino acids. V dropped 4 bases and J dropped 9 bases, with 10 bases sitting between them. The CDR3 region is CSAIDRFEQFF. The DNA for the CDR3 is TGCAGTGCTATAGATAGGTTTGAGCAGTTCTTC.

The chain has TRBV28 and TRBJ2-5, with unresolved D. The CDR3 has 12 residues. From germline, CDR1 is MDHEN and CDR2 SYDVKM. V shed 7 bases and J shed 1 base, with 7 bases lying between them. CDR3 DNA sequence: TGTGCCAGCATGGGATTCCAAGAGACCCAGTACTTC. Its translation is CASMGFQETQYF.

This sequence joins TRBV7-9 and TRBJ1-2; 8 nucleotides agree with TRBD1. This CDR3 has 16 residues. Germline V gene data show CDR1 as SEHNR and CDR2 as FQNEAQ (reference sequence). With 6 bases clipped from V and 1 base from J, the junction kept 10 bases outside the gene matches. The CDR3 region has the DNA TGTGCCAGCAGTTTGGACAGGGCCTCTTATAACTATGGCTACACCTTC. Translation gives CASSLDRASYNYGYTF.

As DNA, the CDR3 is TGCGCCAGCAGCTTGGGTCAGACTAATGAAAAACTGTTTTTT. It specifies CASSLGQTNEKLFF. The chain uses TRBV5-1 and TRBJ1-4; D ambiguous. CDR1 and CDR2 from the germline V gene are SGHRS and YFSETQ. The CDR3 has 14 amino acids. Trimming shortened V by 0 bases and J by 2 bases, and 5 bases separated the two germline ends.

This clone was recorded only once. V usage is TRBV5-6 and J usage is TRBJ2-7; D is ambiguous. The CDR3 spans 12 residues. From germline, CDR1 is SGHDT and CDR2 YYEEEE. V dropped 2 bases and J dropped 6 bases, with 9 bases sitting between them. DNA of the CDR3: TGTGCCAGCAGCTTCCTGGGTGGCGAGCAGTACTTC. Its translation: CASSFLGGEQYF.

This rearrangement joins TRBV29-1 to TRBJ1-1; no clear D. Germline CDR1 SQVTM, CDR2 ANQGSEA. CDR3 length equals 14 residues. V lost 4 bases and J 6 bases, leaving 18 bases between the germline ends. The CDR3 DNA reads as TGCAGCGTTGCCCCTTCGACACCCGGAGCTGAAGCTTTCTTT. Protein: CSVAPSTPGAEAFF.

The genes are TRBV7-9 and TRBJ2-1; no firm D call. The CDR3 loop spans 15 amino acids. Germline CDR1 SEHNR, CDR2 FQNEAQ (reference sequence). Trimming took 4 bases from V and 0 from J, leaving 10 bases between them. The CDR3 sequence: CASSSSEVSYNEQFF. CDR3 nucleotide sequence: TGTGCCAGCAGCTCCTCAGAGGTCTCCTACAATGAGCAGTTCTTC. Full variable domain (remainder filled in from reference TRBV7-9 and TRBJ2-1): DTGVSQNPRHKITKRGQNVTFRCDPISEHNRLYWYRQTLGQGPEFLTYFQNEAQLEKSRLLSDRFSAERPKGSFSTLEIQRTEQGDSAMYLCASSSSEVSYNEQFFGPGTRLTVL.

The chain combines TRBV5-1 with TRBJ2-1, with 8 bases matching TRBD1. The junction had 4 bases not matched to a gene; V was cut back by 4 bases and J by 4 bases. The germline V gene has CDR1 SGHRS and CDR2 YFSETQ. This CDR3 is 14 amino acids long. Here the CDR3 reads CASSPGQVYNEQFF. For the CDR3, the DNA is TGCGCCAGCAGCCCGGGACAGGTATACAATGAGCAGTTCTTC.

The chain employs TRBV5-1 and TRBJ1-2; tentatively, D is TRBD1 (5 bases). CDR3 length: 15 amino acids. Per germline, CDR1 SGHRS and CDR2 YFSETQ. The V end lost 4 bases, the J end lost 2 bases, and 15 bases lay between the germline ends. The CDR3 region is CASSRDGHPNYGYTF. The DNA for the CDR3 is TGCGCCAGCAGCAGGGACGGCCACCCAAACTATGGCTACACCTTC.